This T cell receptor (beta chain) was observed in a study of PD-L1 blockade in urothelial cancer. Study summary: The year 2014 saw patients start atezolizumab, 1,200 mg intravenously every 3 weeks.

V shed 0 bases and J 4 bases; nucleotides not matched to a gene: 6. The CDR3 extends over 14 amino acids. Per the germline V gene, CDR1 is GTSNPN and CDR2 is SVGIG (reference sequence). TCRdb keeps only in-frame clones here, not all; method: immunoSEQ multiplex PCR. The table records 130,000 or so clones, approximately 88% of them present only once. This sample's time point: pretreatment peripheral blood. The sequence was collected from a man between 50 and 59 years old with urothelial cancer. The specimen was PBMCs, collected around atezolizumab (anti-PD-L1) treatment. The V gene is TRBV30, the J gene TRBJ2-7; TRBD1 agrees at 7 bases. The CDR3 region has the DNA TGTGCCTGGAGTGTGTCGACAGGGTCATACGAGCAGTACTTC. Amino acids: CAWSVSTGSYEQYF.